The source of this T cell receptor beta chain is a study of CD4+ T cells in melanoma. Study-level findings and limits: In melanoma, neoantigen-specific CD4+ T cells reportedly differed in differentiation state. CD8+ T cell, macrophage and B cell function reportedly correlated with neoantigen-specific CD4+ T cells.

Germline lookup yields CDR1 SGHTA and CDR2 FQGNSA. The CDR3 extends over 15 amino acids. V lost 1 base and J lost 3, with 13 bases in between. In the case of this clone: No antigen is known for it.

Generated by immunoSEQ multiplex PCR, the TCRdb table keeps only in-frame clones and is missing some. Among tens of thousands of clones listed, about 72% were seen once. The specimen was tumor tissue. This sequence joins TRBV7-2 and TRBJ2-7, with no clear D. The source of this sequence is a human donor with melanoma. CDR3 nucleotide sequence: TGTGCCAGCAGCTTAGAACACGGAGAGCGCTACGAGCAGTACTTC. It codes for CASSLEHGERYEQYF.